These 19 T cell receptor beta chains came from one sample sequenced in a study of blood T cell repertoires in COVID-19. Clones were sequenced by immunoSEQ multiplex PCR, and TCRdb holds only the in-frame ones, with some missing. In the table there are 200,000 to 300,000 clones, around four fifths of which are singletons. Sequenced: peripheral blood. The receptors were sampled from a man in his sixties with acute or convalescent COVID-19.

V is TRBV7-2 and J is TRBJ2-7; 13 bases fit TRBD2. Trimming at V came to 4 bases and at J to 4 bases, leaving 4 bases not matched to a gene. Germline V gene data show CDR1 as SGHTA and CDR2 as FQGNSA. The CDR3 has 15 residues. The CDR3 coding sequence is TGTGCCAGCAGCTCGTGGACTAGCGGGAGATACGAGCAGTACTTC. Protein product: CASSSWTSGRYEQYF.

The rearrangement joins TRBV28 to TRBJ2-7; D is perhaps TRBD2 (6 bases). Germline V gene data show CDR1 as MDHEN and CDR2 as SYDVKM. The CDR3 is 14 amino acids. V dropped 7 bases and J dropped 1 base, with 14 bases sitting between them. The DNA for the CDR3 is TGTGCCAGCAAAAACGCGGGACTTTCCTACGAGCAGTACTTC. This encodes CASKNAGLSYEQYF.

The chain has TRBV18 and TRBJ1-2; 8 bases map to TRBD1. The trim removed 0 bases at V and 4 bases at J, leaving 10 bases unmatched. This CDR3 is 17 amino acids long. Germline V gene sequence: CDR1 KGHSH, CDR2 LQKENI. CDR3 coding DNA: TGTGCCAGCTCACCACCAGGGGTGACAGGGGCCCTCTATGGCTACACCTTC. It encodes CASSPPGVTGALYGYTF. Supplemented by reference TRBV18 and TRBJ1-2, the full variable domain reads NAGVMQNPRHLVRRRGQEARLRCSPMKGHSHVYWYRQLPEEGLKFMVYLQKENIIDESGMPKERFSAEFPKEGPSILRIQQVVRGDSAAYFCASSPPGVTGALYGYTFGSGTRLTVV.

A single count supports this clone. V is TRBV29-1 and J is TRBJ1-6; tentative D call: TRBD1 (5 bases). The length of the CDR3 is 14 residues. Germline lookup yields CDR1 SQVTM and CDR2 ANQGSEA. Trimming pared 4 bases from V and 6 bases from J, leaving 13 bases between. CDR3 bases: TGCAGCGTTGCCGGGACTGATGTTAATTCACCCCTCCACTTT. It translates to CSVAGTDVNSPLHF.

This sequence joins TRBV5-1 and TRBJ1-1; D is undetermined. The germline gives CDR1 SGHRS, CDR2 YFSETQ. This CDR3 has 14 amino acids. Trimming pared 0 bases from V and 1 base from J, leaving 7 bases between. The CDR3 spells CASSLGAPNTEAFF. The CDR3 bases are TGCGCCAGCAGCTTGGGGGCACCGAACACTGAAGCTTTCTTT.

The genes are TRBV6-5 and TRBJ2-1; the match to TRBD2 covers 9 bases. V dropped 5 bases and J dropped 9; count of bases not matched to a gene: 11. The CDR3 has 15 amino acids. Germline V gene lookup returns CDR1 MNHEY and CDR2 SVGAGI. CDR3 protein: CASSKGLAGNREQFF. The CDR3 bases are TGTGCCAGCAGTAAGGGGCTAGCGGGAAATCGTGAGCAGTTCTTC.

The chain is built from TRBV9 and TRBJ2-7; 11 bases agree with TRBD2. The CDR3 loop spans 15 amino acids. Germline CDR1 reads SGDLS; CDR2 reads YYNGEE. Trimming cost V 4 bases and J 3 bases; bases outside gene matches: 6. CDR3 sequence (DNA): TGTGCCAGCAGCCCTCGGCTAGCGGGAGGCTACGAGCAGTACTTC. The encoded protein is CASSPRLAGGYEQYF.

The rearrangement joins TRBV14 to TRBJ1-1, with D unclear. V was shortened by 2 bases and J by 3 bases, with 7 bases between the two germline ends. The length of the CDR3 is 13 residues. Germline V CDR1 and CDR2: SGHDN, FVKESK. DNA for the CDR3: TGTGCCAGCAGCCAACAGCAGGACACTGAAGCTTTCTTT. Amino acids: CASSQQQDTEAFF. Based on the CDR3 plus reference TRBV14 and TRBJ1-1, the full variable domain is EAGVTQFPSHSVIEKGQTVTLRCDPISGHDNLYWYRRVMGKEIKFLLHFVKESKQDESGMPNNRFLAERTGGTYSTLKVQPAELEDSGVYFCASSQQQDTEAFFGQGTRLTVV.

The chain joins TRBV19 to TRBJ2-7; 9 bases align to TRBD2. Germline V gives CDR1 LNHDA, CDR2 SQIVND (reference sequence). The CDR3 totals 15 residues. Trimming removed 5 bases from V and 5 bases from J; junction bases left unmatched: 10. In DNA form, the CDR3 reads TGTGCCAGTAGTCCTATAGCGGGAGTAGCAGACGAGCAGTACTTC. Encoded protein: CASSPIAGVADEQYF.

This rearrangement joins TRBV9 to TRBJ1-6, with a possible D match to TRBD1 (6 bases). V was cut by 0 bases and J by 8 bases, with 24 bases left in between. The CDR3 sequence is 19 residues long. Looked up from germline, CDR1 is SGDLS and CDR2 is YYNGEE. DNA of the CDR3: TGTGCCAGCAGCGTAGCTGGGGGGGCGCCCGCCCTGGATTATTCACCCCTCCACTTT. Its protein is CASSVAGGAPALDYSPLHF.

The chain joins TRBV11-2 to TRBJ2-7, with TRBD2 identical over 10 bases. CDR1 and CDR2 (germline): SGHAT, FQNNGV. This CDR3 comprises 15 residues. With 5 bases clipped from V and 7 bases from J, the junction kept 11 bases outside the gene matches. The CDR3 DNA is TGTGCCAGCAGCCCCATGAGCGGGGGGGCCTTTGAGCAGTACTTC. Amino acids: CASSPMSGGAFEQYF. Supplemented by reference TRBV11-2 and TRBJ2-7, the full variable domain reads EAGVAQSPRYKIIEKRQSVAFWCNPISGHATLYWYQQILGQGPKLLIQFQNNGVVDDSQLPKDRFSAERLKGVDSTLKIQPAKLEDSAVYLCASSPMSGGAFEQYFGPGTRLTVT.

The chain is built from TRBV2 and TRBJ2-5; D gene ambiguous. The length of the CDR3 is 12 residues. With 7 bases removed from V and 3 bases from J, the gap between germline ends came to 9 bases. Looked up from germline, CDR1 is SNHLY and CDR2 is FYNNEI. CDR3 protein: CASNDAEETQYF. The CDR3 bases are TGTGCCAGCAATGACGCAGAAGAGACCCAGTACTTC.

The chain joins TRBV28 to TRBJ2-3, with D possibly being TRBD1 (6 bases). CDR3 length: 15 amino acids. Germline V gene data show CDR1 as MDHEN and CDR2 as SYDVKM. Trimming removed 3 bases at V and 0 bases at J, with 10 bases between. The CDR3 reads CASSFLQGSTDTQYF. In DNA, the CDR3 is TGTGCCAGCAGTTTCCTCCAGGGGAGCACAGATACGCAGTATTTT. The full variable domain, its missing parts supplied by reference TRBV28 and TRBJ2-3, is DVKVTQSSRYLVKRTGEKVFLECVQDMDHENMFWYRQDPGLGLRLIYFSYDVKMKEKGDIPEGYSVSREKKERFSLILESASTNQTSMYLCASSFLQGSTDTQYFGPGTRLTVL.

Here the CDR3 reads CASVRLAGFQETQYF. CDR3 DNA sequence: TGTGCCAGCGTCCGACTAGCGGGATTTCAAGAGACCCAGTACTTC. This chain connects TRBV6-5 to TRBJ2-5, with 11 bases fitting TRBD2. The CDR3 loop spans 15 amino acids. Germline-derived CDR1 and CDR2 are MNHEY and SVGAGI. V trimming: 8 bases; J trimming: 2 bases; junction bases outside the gene matches: 7.

The chain combines TRBV30 with TRBJ2-1; TRBD1 agrees at 7 bases. Looked up from germline, CDR1 is GTSNPN and CDR2 is SVGIG (reference sequence). Trimming at V came to 4 bases and at J to 4 bases, leaving 16 bases not matched to a gene. The CDR3 totals 17 residues. The CDR3 region is CAWTQTGSSITYNEQFF. CDR3 bases: TGTGCCTGGACCCAGACAGGGTCTTCGATTACTTACAATGAGCAGTTCTTC.

The gene calls are TRBV9 and TRBJ2-5, with D possibly matching TRBD2 (6 bases). The CDR3 sequence is 14 residues long. CDR1 and CDR2 (germline): SGDLS, YYNGEE. V lost 4 bases and J lost 2, with 12 bases in between. CDR3 DNA: TGTGCCAGCAGCTCGCGGGACTTACAAGAGACCCAGTACTTC. Its translation is CASSSRDLQETQYF.

This clone was seen once. The chain couples TRBV28 to TRBJ2-3, with 8 bases lining up with TRBD2. CDR1 is MDHEN and CDR2 is SYDVKM in the germline V gene. This CDR3 has 15 residues. After removal of 8 bases from V and 0 bases from J, the junction contained 7 bases not matched to a gene. The CDR3 region is CASATSSGSTDTQYF. For the CDR3, the DNA is TGTGCCAGCGCTACTTCTAGCGGGAGCACAGATACGCAGTATTTT. The whole variable domain, filled in from reference TRBV28 and TRBJ2-3, reads DVKVTQSSRYLVKRTGEKVFLECVQDMDHENMFWYRQDPGLGLRLIYFSYDVKMKEKGDIPEGYSVSREKKERFSLILESASTNQTSMYLCASATSSGSTDTQYFGPGTRLTVL.

This chain connects TRBV21-1 to TRBJ2-7; the DNA was not compared with TRBD2, the D call given in the table. TRBV21-1 corresponds to a pseudogene. CDR3 length: 15 residues. The CDR3 is CASTGRLAGSYEQYF. For the CDR3, the DNA is TGTGCCAGCACCGGCCGACTAGCGGGTTCCTACGAGCAGTACTTC.

The V call is TRBV2, the J call TRBJ2-1; D call uncertain. Deletions cut 6 bases from V and 5 bases from J, with 17 bases between. Germline V CDR1 and CDR2: SNHLY, FYNNEI. The CDR3 contains 15 residues. The CDR3 here is CASRPSRSPNNEQFF. The DNA for the CDR3 is TGTGCCAGCAGGCCCTCGAGGAGCCCCAACAATGAGCAGTTCTTC.